Described below is a single T cell receptor beta chain sequence and its context. Antigen specificity is unknown. TCRdb keeps only in-frame clones here, not all; method: immunoSEQ multiplex PCR. The profile shows more than 20,000 clones, 85% of them singletons. V shed 5 bases and J 5 bases; nucleotides not matched to a gene: 5. The CDR3 runs 14 residues. The germline V gene has CDR1 MDHEN and CDR2 SYDVKM. This sample was included in a study of T cells in localized non-small cell lung cancer. Study results and limitations: Sequence data derive from only one tumor region, so heterogeneity remains possible. Adjacent lung exhibited a median of approximately 50 among the 100 most abundant tumor clones.

This receptor was taken from a woman aged 35-75 years with stage II squamous cell lung carcinoma. V is TRBV28 and J is TRBJ2-5, with 10 bases identical to TRBD1. Sequenced material: PBMCs, taken before any cancer treatment. The CDR3 reads CASSLDRGRETQYF. In nucleotides, the CDR3 is TGTGCCAGCAGTCTAGACAGGGGGCGTGAGACCCAGTACTTC. Full variable domain (missing parts from reference TRBV28 and TRBJ2-5): DVKVTQSSRYLVKRTGEKVFLECVQDMDHENMFWYRQDPGLGLRLIYFSYDVKMKEKGDIPEGYSVSREKKERFSLILESASTNQTSMYLCASSLDRGRETQYFGPGTRLLVL.